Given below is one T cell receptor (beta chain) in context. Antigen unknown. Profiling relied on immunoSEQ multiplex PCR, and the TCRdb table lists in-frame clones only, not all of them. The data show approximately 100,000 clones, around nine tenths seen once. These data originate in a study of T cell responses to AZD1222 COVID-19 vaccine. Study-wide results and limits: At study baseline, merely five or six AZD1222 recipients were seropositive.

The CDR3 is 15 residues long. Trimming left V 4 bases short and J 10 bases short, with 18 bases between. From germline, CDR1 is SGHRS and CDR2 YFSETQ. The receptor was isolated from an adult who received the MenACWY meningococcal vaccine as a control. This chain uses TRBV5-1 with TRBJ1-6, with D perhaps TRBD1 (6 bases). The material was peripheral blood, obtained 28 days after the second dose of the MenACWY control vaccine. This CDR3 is CASSPEGGRGSPLHF. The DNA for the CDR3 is TGCGCCAGCAGCCCGGAGGGGGGGCGCGGATCACCCCTCCACTTT.